Sequencing of this T cell receptor (beta chain) was carried out in a study of cytomegalovirus exposure and HLA in healthy donors. Notes on the study in general: It was found in a later analysis that first-cohort TCR clusters tended to co-occur in the 100 to 150 validation repertoires.

Concerning this clone: No antigen is known for it.

Using immunoSEQ multiplex PCR, the repertoire was profiled, and TCRdb retains in-frame clones only, with some absent. The sample includes about 110,000 clones, under 97% of them seen just once. The sequence derives from a young woman in good health and CMV-seronegative. The specimen was PBMCs.

CDR3 in DNA: TGTGCCAGCTCACCACCGGGACTAGCGGCTTACAATGAGCAGTTCTTC. Encoded protein: CASSPPGLAAYNEQFF. V is TRBV18 and J is TRBJ2-1, with 11 bases matching TRBD2. CDR1 is KGHSH, CDR2 LQKENI, per germline. This CDR3 contains 16 residues. The V and J ends lost 0 bases and 4 bases, in that order; junction bases with no gene match: 2. Complete variable domain (other parts from reference TRBV18 and TRBJ2-1): NAGVMQNPRHLVRRRGQEARLRCSPMKGHSHVYWYRQLPEEGLKFMVYLQKENIIDESGMPKERFSAEFPKEGPSILRIQQVVRGDSAAYFCASSPPGLAAYNEQFFGPGTRLTVL.